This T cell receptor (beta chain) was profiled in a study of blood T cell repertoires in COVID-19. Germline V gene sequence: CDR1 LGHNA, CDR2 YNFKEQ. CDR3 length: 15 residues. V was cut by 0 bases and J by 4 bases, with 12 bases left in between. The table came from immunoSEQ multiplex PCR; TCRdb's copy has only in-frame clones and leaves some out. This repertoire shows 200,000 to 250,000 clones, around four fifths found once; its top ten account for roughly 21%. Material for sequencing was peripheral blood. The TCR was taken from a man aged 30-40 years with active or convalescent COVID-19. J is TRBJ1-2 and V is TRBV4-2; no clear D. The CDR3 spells CASSQELGSLYGYTF. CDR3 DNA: TGTGCCAGCAGCCAAGAGTTGGGGAGCCTCTATGGCTACACCTTC.